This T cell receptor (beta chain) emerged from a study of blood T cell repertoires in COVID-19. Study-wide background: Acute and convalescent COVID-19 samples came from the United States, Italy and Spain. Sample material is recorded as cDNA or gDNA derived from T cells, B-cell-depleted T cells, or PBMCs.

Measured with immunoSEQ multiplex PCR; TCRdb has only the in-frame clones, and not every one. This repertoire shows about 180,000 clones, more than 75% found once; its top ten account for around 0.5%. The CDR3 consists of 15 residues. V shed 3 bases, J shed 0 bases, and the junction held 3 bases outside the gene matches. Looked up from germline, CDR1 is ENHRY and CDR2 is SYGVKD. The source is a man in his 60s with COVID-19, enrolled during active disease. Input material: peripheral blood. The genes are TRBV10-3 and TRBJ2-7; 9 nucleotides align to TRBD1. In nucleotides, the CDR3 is TGTGCCATCAGTGACGGACAGGGGATCTCCTACGAGCAGTACTTC. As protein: CAISDGQGISYEQYF.